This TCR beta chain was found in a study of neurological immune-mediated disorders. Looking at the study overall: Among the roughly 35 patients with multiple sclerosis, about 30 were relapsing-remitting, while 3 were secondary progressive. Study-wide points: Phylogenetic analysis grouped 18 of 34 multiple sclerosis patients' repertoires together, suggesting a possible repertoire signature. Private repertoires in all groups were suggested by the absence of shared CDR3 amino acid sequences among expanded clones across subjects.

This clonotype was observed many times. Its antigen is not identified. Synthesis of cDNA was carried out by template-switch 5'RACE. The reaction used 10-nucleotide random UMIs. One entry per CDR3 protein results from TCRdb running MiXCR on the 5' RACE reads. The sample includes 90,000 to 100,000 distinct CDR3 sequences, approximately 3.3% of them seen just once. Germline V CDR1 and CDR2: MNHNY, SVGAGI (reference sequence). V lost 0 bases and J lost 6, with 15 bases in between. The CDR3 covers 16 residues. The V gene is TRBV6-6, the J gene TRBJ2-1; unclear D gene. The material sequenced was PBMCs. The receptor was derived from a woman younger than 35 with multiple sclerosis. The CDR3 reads CASSYSVENSGNEQFF. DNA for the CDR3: TGTGCCAGCAGTTACTCGGTTGAGAATTCAGGCAATGAGCAGTTCTTC.